This entry lists 13 T cell receptor beta chains sequenced from one sample in a study of human thymus T cells. Sequencing used immunoSEQ multiplex PCR; TCRdb keeps in-frame clones, though not all of them. The sample contains some 46,000 clones, approximately 95% of which appear only once. Sequenced: blood. Receptors originate from a boy under two years old with a congenital heart defect but otherwise immunologically healthy.

This clone was counted a single time. The chain joins TRBV30 to TRBJ1-6; D gene uncertain. Germline V CDR1 and CDR2: GTSNPN, SVGIG (reference sequence). V lost 1 base to trimming and J lost 3 bases, with 7 bases between them. The CDR3 contains 14 residues. The CDR3 protein is CAWSEDDYNSPLHF. The CDR3 region has the DNA TGTGCCTGGAGTGAAGACGACTATAATTCACCCCTCCACTTT.

The V call is TRBV18, the J call TRBJ1-4; TRBD1 matches at 7 bases. The CDR3 consists of 13 residues. Per germline, CDR1 KGHSH and CDR2 LQKENI. Trimming removed 2 bases from V and 7 bases from J; junction bases left unmatched: 1. The CDR3 reads CASSPTGAEKLFF. CDR3 nucleotides: TGTGCCAGCTCACCAACAGGGGCTGAAAAACTGTTTTTT. Drawing the rest from reference TRBV18 and TRBJ1-4, the complete variable domain is NAGVMQNPRHLVRRRGQEARLRCSPMKGHSHVYWYRQLPEEGLKFMVYLQKENIIDESGMPKERFSAEFPKEGPSILRIQQVVRGDSAAYFCASSPTGAEKLFFGSGTQLSVL.

V is TRBV28 and J is TRBJ1-3; a weak D match, TRBD1 (6 bases). The ends were cut back, 4 bases at V and 2 bases at J, with 9 bases in the middle. Germline CDR1 MDHEN, CDR2 SYDVKM. This CDR3 region has 14 residues. CDR3 loop: CASSSGVTGNTIYF. Written as DNA, the CDR3 is TGTGCCAGCAGTTCAGGGGTCACTGGAAACACCATATATTTT.

The chain recombines TRBV27 with TRBJ2-3, with D perhaps matching TRBD2 (5 bases). Germline-derived CDR1 and CDR2 are MNHEY and SMNVEV (reference sequence). The CDR3 length is 15 residues. V shed 4 bases and J shed 0 bases, with 11 bases lying between them. CDR3 residues: CASSSLRTSTDTQYF. CDR3 DNA sequence: TGTGCCAGCAGTTCCCTTCGGACTAGCACAGATACGCAGTATTTT.

This chain links TRBV2 with TRBJ2-5; no reliable D call. V was clipped by 4 bases and J by 2 bases, with 8 bases between them. This CDR3 region has 13 residues. Germline CDR1 reads SNHLY; CDR2 reads FYNNEI. This chain's CDR3 is CASSVGSQETQYF. The CDR3 DNA is TGTGCCAGCAGTGTGGGGTCTCAAGAGACCCAGTACTTC.

This chain connects TRBV4-1 to TRBJ1-1; TRBD1 is a possible D gene (6 bases). The CDR3 has 15 residues. The germline CDR1 and CDR2 sequences are MGHRA and YSYEKL. Trimming removed 0 bases from V and 1 base from J, with 9 bases in between. CDR3 nucleotide sequence: TGCGCCAGCAGCCAAGAGGGGGCGCCGAACACTGAAGCTTTCTTT. Residues: CASSQEGAPNTEAFF.

The chain is built from TRBV11-2 and TRBJ1-3, with 8 bases fitting TRBD1. The CDR3 consists of 14 residues. Unmatched junction bases numbered 4, after V lost 5 bases and J lost 4 bases. Germline CDR1 and CDR2: SGHAT and FQNNGV. CDR3 in amino acids: CASSLDRGGNTIYF. CDR3 in DNA: TGTGCCAGCAGCCTCGACAGGGGCGGAAACACCATATATTTT.

The chain has TRBV7-3 and TRBJ2-5; 8 bases agree with TRBD2. The CDR3 extends over 15 amino acids. V trimming: 5 bases; J trimming: 5 bases; junction bases outside the gene matches: 10. Germline CDR1 is SGHTA and CDR2 is FQGTGA. The CDR3 is CASSPIGGARETQYF. As DNA, the CDR3 is TGTGCCAGCAGCCCCATCGGGGGGGCTCGGGAGACCCAGTACTTC.

The chain recombines TRBV6-5 with TRBJ2-5; possibly TRBD2 for D (7 bases). Germline loops: CDR1 MNHEY, CDR2 SVGAGI. This CDR3 region has 15 residues. Trimming took off 5 bases at V and 5 bases at J, with 18 bases between the two ends. The CDR3 here is CASSPTLRGAETQYF. CDR3 bases: TGTGCCAGCAGTCCGACTCTCCGGGGGGCGGAGACCCAGTACTTC.

J is TRBJ2-1 and V is TRBV9; D not certain. The CDR3 consists of 14 residues. CDR1 and CDR2 from the germline V gene are SGDLS and YYNGEE. V was shortened by 0 bases and J by 4 bases, with 8 bases between the two germline ends. The CDR3 loop is CASSVEWGYNEQFF. Here the CDR3 DNA reads TGTGCCAGCAGCGTAGAGTGGGGATACAATGAGCAGTTCTTC.

This clone has just one count. The chain couples TRBV6-1 to TRBJ1-6; the D is unclear. Germline CDR1 and CDR2: MNHNS and SASEGT. V was cut by 2 bases and J by 0 bases, with 5 bases left in between. The CDR3 runs to 15 residues. Written as DNA, the CDR3 is TGTGCCAGCAGTGAACAGAGCTCCTATAATTCACCCCTCCACTTT. Translating gives CASSEQSSYNSPLHF.

The V call is TRBV4-3, the J call TRBJ2-7, with D maybe TRBD1 (5 bases). Germline V gene lookup returns CDR1 LGHNA and CDR2 YSLEER. The CDR3 is 16 amino acids. V lost 2 bases, J lost 0 bases, and 14 bases lay in between. CDR3 DNA: TGCGCCAGCAGCCAAAATTGGGGCGGAAACTCCTACGAGCAGTACTTC. Its protein is CASSQNWGGNSYEQYF.

The chain combines TRBV25-1 with TRBJ2-3, with 8 bases identical to TRBD2. The germline V gene encodes CDR1 MGHDK and CDR2 SYGVNS. The junction had 11 bases not matched to a gene; V was cut back by 6 bases and J by 12 bases. The CDR3 consists of 13 residues. CDR3 amino acids: CASRGPAGVPQYF. CDR3 nucleotide sequence: TGTGCCAGCAGAGGGCCAGCGGGGGTCCCACAGTATTTT. Full variable domain (outside the CDR3, taken from reference TRBV25-1 and TRBJ2-3): EADIYQTPRYLVIGTGKKITLECSQTMGHDKMYWYQQDPGMELHLIHYSYGVNSTEKGDLSSESTVSRIRTEHFPLTLESARPSHTSQYLCASRGPAGVPQYFGPGTRLTVL.